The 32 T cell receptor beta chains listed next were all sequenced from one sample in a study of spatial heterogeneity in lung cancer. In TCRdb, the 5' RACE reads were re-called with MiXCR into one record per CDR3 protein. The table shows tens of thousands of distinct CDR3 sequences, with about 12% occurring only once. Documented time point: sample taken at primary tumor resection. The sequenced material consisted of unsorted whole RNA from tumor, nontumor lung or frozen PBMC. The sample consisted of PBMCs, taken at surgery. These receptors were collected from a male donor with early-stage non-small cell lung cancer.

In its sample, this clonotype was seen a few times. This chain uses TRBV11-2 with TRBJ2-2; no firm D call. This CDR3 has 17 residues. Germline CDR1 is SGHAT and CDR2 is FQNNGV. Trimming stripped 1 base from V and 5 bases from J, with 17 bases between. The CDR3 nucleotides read TGTGCCAGCAGCTTAGGCCCGGGCCGGCGATCTACCGGGGAGCTGTTTTTT. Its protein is CASSLGPGRRSTGELFF.

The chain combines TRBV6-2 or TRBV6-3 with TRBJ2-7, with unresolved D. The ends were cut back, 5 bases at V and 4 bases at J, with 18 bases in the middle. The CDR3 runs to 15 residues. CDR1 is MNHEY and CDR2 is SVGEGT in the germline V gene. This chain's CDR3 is CASSSKSRQPYEQYF. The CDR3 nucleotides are TGTGCCAGCAGTAGCAAGTCCCGACAACCGTACGAGCAGTACTTC.

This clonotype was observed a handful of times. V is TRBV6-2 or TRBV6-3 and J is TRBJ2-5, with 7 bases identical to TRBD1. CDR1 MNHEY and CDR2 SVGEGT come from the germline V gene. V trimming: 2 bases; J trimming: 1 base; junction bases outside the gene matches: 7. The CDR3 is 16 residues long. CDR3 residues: CASSYPEGAPQETQYF. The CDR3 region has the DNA TGTGCCAGCAGTTACCCCGAGGGGGCCCCCCAAGAGACCCAGTACTTC.

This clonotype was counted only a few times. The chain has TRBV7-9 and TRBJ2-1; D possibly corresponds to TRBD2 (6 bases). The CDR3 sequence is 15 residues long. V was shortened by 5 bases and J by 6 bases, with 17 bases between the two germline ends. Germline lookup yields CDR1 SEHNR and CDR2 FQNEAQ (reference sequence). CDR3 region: CASSHLGEDGNEQFF. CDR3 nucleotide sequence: TGTGCCAGCAGCCACCTCGGGGAGGATGGCAATGAGCAGTTCTTC.

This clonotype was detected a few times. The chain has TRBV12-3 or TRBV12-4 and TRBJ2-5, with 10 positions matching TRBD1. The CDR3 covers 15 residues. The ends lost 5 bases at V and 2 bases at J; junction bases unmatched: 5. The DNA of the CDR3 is TGTGCCAGCAGTAGCCGGGACAGGGGACAAGAGACCCAGTACTTC. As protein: CASSSRDRGQETQYF.

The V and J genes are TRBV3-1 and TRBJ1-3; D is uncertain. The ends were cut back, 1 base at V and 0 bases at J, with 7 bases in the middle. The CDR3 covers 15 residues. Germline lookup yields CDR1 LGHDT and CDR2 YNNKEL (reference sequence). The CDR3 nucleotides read TGTGCCAGCAGCCAAGGGATCTACTCTGGAAACACCATATATTTT. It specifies CASSQGIYSGNTIYF.

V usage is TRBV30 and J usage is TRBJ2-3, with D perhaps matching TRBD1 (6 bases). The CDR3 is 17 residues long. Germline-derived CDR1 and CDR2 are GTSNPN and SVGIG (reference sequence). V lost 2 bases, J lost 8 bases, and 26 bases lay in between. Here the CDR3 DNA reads TGTGCCTGGAGTAGGGCACTGGACAGTTCCAGATACGCTACGCAGTATTTT. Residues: CAWSRALDSSRYATQYF.

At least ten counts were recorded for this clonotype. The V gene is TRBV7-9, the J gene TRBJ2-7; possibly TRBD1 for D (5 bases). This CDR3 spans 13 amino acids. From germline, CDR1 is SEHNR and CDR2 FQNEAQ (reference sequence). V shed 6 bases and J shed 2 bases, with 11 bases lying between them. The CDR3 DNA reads TGTGCCAGCAGAGGGCAGGGCACCTACGAGCAGTACTTC. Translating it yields CASRGQGTYEQYF.

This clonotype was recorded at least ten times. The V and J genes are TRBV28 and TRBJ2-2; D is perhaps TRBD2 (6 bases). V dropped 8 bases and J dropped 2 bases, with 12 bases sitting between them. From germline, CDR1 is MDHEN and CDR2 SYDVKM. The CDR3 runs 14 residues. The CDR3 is CASSGGSNTGELFF. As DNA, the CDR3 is TGTGCCAGCTCTGGAGGGTCTAACACCGGGGAGCTGTTTTTT.

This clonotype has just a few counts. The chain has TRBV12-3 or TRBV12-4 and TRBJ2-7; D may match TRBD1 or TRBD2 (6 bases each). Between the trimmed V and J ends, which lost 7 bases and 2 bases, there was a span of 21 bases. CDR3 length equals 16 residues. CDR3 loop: CASTRGRLAGPYEQYF. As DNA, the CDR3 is TGTGCCAGCACCCGGGGGCGGCTAGCCGGGCCCTACGAGCAGTACTTC.

CDR3 nucleotides: TGTGCCAGCAGCCCCCGGGACATCCGGGAGCAGTACTTC. Translation: CASSPRDIREQYF. This chain connects TRBV7-2 to TRBJ2-7, with D possibly being TRBD1 (6 bases). Germline lookup yields CDR1 SGHTA and CDR2 FQGNSA. Trimming cost V 5 bases and J 7 bases, with 15 bases left between them. This CDR3 has 13 residues. Filled out from reference TRBV7-2 and TRBJ2-7, the complete variable domain reads GAGVSQSPSNKVTEKGKDVELRCDPISGHTALYWYRQSLGQGLEFLIYFQGNSAPDKSGLPSDRFSAERTGGSVSTLTIQRTQQEDSAVYLCASSPRDIREQYFGPGTRLTVT.

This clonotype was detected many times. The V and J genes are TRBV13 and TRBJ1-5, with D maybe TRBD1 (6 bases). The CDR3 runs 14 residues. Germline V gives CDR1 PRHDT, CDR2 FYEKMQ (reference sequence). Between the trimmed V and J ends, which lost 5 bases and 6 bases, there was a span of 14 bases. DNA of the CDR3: TGTGCCAGCAGCCTGGGACATGGGGGTCAGCCCCAGCATTTT. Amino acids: CASSLGHGGQPQHF.

The DNA for the CDR3 is TGTGCCAGCAGCTTGGTCGGCAGAACCTACGAGCAGTACTTC. Encoded protein: CASSLVGRTYEQYF. The chain is built from TRBV5-4 and TRBJ2-7; D unresolved. The germline CDR1 and CDR2 sequences are SGHNT and YYREEE (reference sequence). V was clipped by 0 bases and J by 2 bases, with 9 bases between them. This CDR3 contains 14 residues.

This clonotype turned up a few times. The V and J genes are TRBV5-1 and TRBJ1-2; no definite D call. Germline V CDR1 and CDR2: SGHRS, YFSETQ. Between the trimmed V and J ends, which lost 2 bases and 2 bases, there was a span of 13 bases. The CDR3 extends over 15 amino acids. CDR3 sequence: CASSLIENTNYGYTF. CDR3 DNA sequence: TGCGCCAGCAGCTTAATTGAGAACACCAACTATGGCTACACCTTC.

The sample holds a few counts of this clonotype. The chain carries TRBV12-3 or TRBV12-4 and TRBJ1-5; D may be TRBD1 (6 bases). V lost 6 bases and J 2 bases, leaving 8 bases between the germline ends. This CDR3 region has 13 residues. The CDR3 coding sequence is TGTGCCAGCAGAAGGGGGGGCAATCAGCCCCAGCATTTT. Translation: CASRRGGNQPQHF.

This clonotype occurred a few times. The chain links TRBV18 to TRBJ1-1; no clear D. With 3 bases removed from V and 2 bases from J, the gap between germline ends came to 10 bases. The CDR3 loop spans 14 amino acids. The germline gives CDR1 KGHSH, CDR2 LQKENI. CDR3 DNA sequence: TGTGCCAGCTCACCGAGCCCGGCAAACACTGAAGCTTTCTTT. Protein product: CASSPSPANTEAFF.

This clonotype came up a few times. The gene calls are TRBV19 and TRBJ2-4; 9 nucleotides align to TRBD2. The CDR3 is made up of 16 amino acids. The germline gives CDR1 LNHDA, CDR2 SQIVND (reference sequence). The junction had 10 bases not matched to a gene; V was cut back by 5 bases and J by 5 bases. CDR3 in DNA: TGTGCCAGTAGTTTCTCTAGCGGGGATAGGGAAAACATTCAGTACTTC. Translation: CASSFSSGDRENIQYF.

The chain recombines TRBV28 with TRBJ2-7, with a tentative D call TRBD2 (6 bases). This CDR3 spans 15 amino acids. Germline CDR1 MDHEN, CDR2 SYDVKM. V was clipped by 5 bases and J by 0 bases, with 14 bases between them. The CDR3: CASSPGLKDSYEQYF. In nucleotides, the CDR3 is TGTGCCAGCAGTCCGGGACTCAAAGACTCCTACGAGCAGTACTTC.

CDR3 protein: CASSPFLRGFYEQYF. In DNA form, the CDR3 reads TGTGCCAGCAGTCCCTTTTTGCGGGGATTCTACGAGCAGTACTTC. The chain links TRBV12-3 or TRBV12-4 to TRBJ2-7; D may be TRBD2 (6 bases). The V gene lost 5 bases and the J gene lost 3 bases, with 17 bases spanning the gap. This CDR3 has 15 amino acids.

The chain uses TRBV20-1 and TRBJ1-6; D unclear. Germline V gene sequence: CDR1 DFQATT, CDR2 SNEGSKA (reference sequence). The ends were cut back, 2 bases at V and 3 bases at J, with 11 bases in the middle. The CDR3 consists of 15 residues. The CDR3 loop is CSARTAGLYNSPLHF. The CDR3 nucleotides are TGCAGTGCTAGAACTGCTGGTCTCTATAATTCACCCCTCCACTTT.

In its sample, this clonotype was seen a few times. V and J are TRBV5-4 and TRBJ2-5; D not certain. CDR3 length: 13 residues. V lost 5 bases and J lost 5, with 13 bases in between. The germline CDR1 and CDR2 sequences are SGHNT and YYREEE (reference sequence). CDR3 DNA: TGTGCCAGCAGTTATGTCGATGTGGAGACCCAGTACTTC. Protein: CASSYVDVETQYF.

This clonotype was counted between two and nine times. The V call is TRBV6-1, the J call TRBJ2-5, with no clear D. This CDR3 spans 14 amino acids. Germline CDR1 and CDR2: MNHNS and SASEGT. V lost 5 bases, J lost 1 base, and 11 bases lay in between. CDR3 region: CASSPRTFQETQYF. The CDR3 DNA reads TGTGCCAGCAGTCCTCGGACCTTCCAAGAGACCCAGTACTTC.

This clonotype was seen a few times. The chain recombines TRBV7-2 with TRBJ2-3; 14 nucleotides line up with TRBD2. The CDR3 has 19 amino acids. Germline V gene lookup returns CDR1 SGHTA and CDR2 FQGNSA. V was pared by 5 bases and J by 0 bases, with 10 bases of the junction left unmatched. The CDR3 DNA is TGTGCCAGCAGCCTGCGCGGGGGACTAGCGGGGGACAGCACAGATACGCAGTATTTT. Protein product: CASSLRGGLAGDSTDTQYF.

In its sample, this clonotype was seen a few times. As DNA, the CDR3 is TGTGCCAGCAGCTCCCTGACAGGGATCCCCACAGATACGCAGTATTTT. Protein: CASSSLTGIPTDTQYF. The chain combines TRBV11-2 with TRBJ2-3, with 7 bases fitting TRBD1. Germline CDR1 and CDR2: SGHAT and FQNNGV. This CDR3 is 16 amino acids long. Trimming at V came to 4 bases and at J to 2 bases, leaving 9 bases not matched to a gene.

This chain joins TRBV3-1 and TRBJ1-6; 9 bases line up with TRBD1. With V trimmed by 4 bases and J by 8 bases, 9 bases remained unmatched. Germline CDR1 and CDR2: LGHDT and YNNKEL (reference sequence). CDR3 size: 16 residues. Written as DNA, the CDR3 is TGTGCCAGCAGCCCGTGGGGACAGGGAGTGGATTCACCCCTCCACTTT. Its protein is CASSPWGQGVDSPLHF.

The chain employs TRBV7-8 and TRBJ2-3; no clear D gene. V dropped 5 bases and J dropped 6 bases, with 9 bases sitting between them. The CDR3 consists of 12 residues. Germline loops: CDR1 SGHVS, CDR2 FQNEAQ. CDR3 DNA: TGTGCCAGCAGCCCATCGTCGGATACGCAGTATTTT. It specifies CASSPSSDTQYF.

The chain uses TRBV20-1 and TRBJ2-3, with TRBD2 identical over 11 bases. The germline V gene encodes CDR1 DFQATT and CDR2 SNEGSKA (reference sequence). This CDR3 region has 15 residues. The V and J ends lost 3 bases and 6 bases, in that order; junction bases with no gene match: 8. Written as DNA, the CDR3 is TGCAGTGCTAGTAGACTAGCGGGGTCGGGGGATACGCAGTATTTT. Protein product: CSASRLAGSGDTQYF.

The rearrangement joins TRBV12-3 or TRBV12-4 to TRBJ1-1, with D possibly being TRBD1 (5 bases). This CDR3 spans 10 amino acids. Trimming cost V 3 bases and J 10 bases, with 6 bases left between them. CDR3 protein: CASSLGLAFF. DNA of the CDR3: TGTGCCAGCAGTTTGGGACTAGCTTTCTTT.

The CDR3 spells CSARISNTGELFF. CDR3 nucleotides: TGCAGTGCTAGGATTAGCAACACCGGGGAGCTGTTTTTT. V gene TRBV20-1 combines with J gene TRBJ2-2; D is ambiguous. The germline CDR1 and CDR2 sequences are DFQATT and SNEGSKA (reference sequence). This CDR3 region has 13 residues. Trimming removed 3 bases at V and 2 bases at J, with 7 bases between.

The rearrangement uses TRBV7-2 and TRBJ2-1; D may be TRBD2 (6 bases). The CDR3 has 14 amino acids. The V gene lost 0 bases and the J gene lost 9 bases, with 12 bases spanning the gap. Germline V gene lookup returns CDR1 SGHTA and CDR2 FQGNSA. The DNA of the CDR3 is TGTGCCAGCAGCTTAGCCCTACTAGCTAGTGAGCAGTTCTTC. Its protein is CASSLALLASEQFF.

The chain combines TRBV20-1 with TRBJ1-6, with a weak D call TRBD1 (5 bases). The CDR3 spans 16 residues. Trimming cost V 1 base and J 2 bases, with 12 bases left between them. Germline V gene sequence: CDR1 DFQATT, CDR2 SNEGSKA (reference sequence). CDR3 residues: CSARVTRTTYNSPLHF. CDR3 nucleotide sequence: TGCAGTGCTAGAGTCACGAGGACAACCTATAATTCACCCCTCCACTTT.

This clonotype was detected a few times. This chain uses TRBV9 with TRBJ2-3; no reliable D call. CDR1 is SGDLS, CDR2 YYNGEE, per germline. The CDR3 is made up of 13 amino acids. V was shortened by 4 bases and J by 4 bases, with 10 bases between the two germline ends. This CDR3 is CASSTSLSDTQYF. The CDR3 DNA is TGTGCCAGCAGCACCTCCTTGTCAGATACGCAGTATTTT.